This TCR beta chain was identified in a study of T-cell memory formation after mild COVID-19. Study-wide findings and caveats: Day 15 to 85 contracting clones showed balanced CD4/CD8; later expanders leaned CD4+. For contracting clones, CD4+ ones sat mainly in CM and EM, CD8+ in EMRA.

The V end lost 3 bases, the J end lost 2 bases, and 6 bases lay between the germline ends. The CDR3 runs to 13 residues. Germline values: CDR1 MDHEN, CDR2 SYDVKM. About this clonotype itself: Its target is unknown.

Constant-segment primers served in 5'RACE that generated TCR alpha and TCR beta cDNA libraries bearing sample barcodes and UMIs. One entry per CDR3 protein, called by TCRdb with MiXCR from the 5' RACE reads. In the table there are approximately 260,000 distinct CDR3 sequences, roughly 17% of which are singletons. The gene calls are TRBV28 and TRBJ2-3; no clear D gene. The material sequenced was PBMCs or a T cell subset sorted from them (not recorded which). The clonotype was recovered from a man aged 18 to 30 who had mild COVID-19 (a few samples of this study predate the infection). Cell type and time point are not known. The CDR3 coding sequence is TGTGCCAGCAGTTTCCTCAACACAGATACGCAGTATTTT. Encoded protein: CASSFLNTDTQYF.